This T cell receptor beta chain comes out of a study of cytomegalovirus exposure and HLA in healthy donors. Note on this clone: Different DNA sequences within this sample yield the same CDR3.

PCR amplification relied on 60 Vbeta primers (plus 13 Jbeta primers). This table comes from immunoSEQ multiplex PCR, and its TCRdb copy is limited to in-frame clones, with some not included. The repertoire holds approximately 77,000 clones, with around 76% as singletons. The CDR3 runs to 14 residues. In germline, CDR1 is GTSNPN, CDR2 SVGIG (reference sequence). Trimming cost V 0 bases and J 2 bases, with 11 bases left between them. The chain uses TRBV30 and TRBJ2-7; possible D gene TRBD2, 7 bases. The sequence derives from a male donor in good health and CMV-seropositive. The sequenced material came from PBMCs. CDR3 protein: CAWSVSGGPYEQYF. The CDR3 DNA reads as TGTGCCTGGAGTGTTTCGGGGGGCCCCTACGAGCAGTACTTC.